The present TCR beta chain was sequenced within a study of T cell repertoires in cytomegalovirus infection. About the study: Indications came from public TCR beta signatures; they pointed to CMV infection and to a matching HLA type.

TCRdb used MiXCR to reprocess the reads, holding one entry per CDR3 protein. The sample yields 130,000 or so distinct CDR3 sequences, about 6% seen once. Trimming took off 5 bases at V and 4 bases at J, with 10 bases between the two ends. The CDR3 has 13 amino acids. Germline CDR1 is SGHTA and CDR2 is FQGNSA. Notes on the study in general: Totalled public TCR beta family frequency picked out people who carried CMV plus the relevant HLA. HLA-C-restricted CMV-specific TCR beta clonotypes were dominant in the ex vivo response.

In its sample, this clonotype was seen many times. Its antigen is undetermined. The rearrangement joins TRBV7-2 to TRBJ2-3, with D maybe TRBD1 (5 bases). Source material: PBMCs. This clonotype originated in a human donor in good health (CMV status not recorded). Some clones in this sample may be carry-over from other donors' samples. The CDR3 is CASSGADPDTQYF. The CDR3 nucleotides are TGTGCCAGCAGCGGGGCAGACCCAGATACGCAGTATTTT.